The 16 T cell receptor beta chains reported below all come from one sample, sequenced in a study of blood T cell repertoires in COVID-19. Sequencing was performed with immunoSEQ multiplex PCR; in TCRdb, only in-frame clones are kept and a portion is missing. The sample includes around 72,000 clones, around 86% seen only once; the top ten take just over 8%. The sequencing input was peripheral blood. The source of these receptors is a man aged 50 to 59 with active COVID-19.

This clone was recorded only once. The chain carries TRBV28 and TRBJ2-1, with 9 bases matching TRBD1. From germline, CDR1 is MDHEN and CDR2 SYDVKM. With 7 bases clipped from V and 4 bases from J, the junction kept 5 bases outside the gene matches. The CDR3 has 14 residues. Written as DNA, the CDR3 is TGTGCCAGCACCGGGACAGGGTTTTACAATGAGCAGTTCTTC. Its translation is CASTGTGFYNEQFF.

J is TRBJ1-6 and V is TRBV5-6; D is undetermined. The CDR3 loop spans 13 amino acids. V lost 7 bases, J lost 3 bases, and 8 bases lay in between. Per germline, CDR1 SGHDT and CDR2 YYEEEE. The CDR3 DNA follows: TGTGCCAGCGCCGGGAGCTATAATTCACCCCTCCACTTT. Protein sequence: CASAGSYNSPLHF.

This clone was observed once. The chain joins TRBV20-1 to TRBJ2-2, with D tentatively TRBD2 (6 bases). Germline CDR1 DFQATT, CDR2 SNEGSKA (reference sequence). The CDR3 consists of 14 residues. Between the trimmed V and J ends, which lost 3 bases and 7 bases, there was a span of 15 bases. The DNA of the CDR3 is TGCAGTGCTAGTTCGGGGCCGGAGGGCGGGGAGCTGTTTTTT. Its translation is CSASSGPEGGELFF.

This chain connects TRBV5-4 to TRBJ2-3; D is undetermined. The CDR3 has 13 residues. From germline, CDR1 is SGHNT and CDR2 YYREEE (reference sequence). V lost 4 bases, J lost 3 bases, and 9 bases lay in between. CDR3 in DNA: TGTGCCAGCAGCGCGCGTACTACAGATACGCAGTATTTT. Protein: CASSARTTDTQYF.

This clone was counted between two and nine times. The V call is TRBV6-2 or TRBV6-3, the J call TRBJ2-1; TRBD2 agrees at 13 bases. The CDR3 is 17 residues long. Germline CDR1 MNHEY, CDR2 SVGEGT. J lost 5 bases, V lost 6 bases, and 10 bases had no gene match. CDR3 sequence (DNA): TGTGCCAGCAGCCCTACCCGAACTAGCGGGGGGGACAATGAGCAGTTCTTC. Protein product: CASSPTRTSGGDNEQFF.

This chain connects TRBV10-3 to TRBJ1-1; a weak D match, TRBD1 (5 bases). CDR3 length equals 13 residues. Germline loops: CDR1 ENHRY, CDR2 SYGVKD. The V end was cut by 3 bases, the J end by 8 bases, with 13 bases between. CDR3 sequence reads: CAISEPGVTEAFF. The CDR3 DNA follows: TGTGCCATCAGTGAACCGGGGGTGACCGAAGCTTTCTTT.

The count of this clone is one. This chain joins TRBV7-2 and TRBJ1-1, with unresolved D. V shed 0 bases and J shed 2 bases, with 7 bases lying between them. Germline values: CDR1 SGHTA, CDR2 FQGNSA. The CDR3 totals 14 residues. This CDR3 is CASSLAIDNTEAFF. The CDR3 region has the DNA TGTGCCAGCAGCTTAGCGATAGATAACACTGAAGCTTTCTTT.

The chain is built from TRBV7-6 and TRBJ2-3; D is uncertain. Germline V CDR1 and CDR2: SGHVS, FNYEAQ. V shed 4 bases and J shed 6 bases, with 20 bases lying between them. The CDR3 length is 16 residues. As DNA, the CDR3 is TGTGCCAGCAGCTCTAAGGCGGCCTCCACGGATGATACGCAGTATTTT. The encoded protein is CASSSKAASTDDTQYF.

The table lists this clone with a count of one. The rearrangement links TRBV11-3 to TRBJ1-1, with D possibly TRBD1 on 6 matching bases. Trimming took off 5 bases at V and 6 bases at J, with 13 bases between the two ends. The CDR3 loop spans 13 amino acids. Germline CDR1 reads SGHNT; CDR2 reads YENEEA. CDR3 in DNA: TGTGCCAGCAGCCACGGACAGATGGCTGAAGCTTTCTTT. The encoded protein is CASSHGQMAEAFF.

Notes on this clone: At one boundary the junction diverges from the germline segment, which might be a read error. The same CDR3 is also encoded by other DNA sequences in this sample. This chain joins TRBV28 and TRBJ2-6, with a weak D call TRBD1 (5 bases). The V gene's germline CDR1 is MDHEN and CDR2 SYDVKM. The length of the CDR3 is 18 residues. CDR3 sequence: CASSSPGSPLSGANVLTF. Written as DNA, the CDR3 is TGTGCCAGCAGTTCCCCAGGGTCACCACTCTCTGGGGCCAATGTCCTGACTTTC.

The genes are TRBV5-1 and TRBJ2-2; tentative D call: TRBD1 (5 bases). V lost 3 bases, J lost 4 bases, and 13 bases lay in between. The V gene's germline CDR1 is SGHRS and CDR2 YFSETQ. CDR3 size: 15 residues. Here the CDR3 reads CASSSTTGSTGELFF. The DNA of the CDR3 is TGCGCCAGCAGCTCGACAACAGGTTCCACCGGGGAGCTGTTTTTT.

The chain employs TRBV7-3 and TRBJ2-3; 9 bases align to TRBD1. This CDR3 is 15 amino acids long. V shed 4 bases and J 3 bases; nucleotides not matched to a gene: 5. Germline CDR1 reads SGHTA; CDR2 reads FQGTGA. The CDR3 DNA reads TGTGCCAGCAGCTCGACAGGGGGTAGAACAGATACGCAGTATTTT. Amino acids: CASSSTGGRTDTQYF.

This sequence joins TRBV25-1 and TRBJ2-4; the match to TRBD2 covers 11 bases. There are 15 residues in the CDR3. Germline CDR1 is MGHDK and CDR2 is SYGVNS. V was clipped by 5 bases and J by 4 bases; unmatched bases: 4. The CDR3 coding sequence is TGTGCCAGCAGTTCAATAGCGGGAGGGAAAAACATTCAGTACTTC. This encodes CASSSIAGGKNIQYF.

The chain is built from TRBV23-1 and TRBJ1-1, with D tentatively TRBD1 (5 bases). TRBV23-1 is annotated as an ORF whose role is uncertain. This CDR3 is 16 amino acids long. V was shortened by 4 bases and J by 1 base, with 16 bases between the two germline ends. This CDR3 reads CASSPGDLGPNTEAFF. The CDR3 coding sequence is TGCGCCAGCAGTCCGGGGGACCTCGGGCCGAACACTGAAGCTTTCTTT.

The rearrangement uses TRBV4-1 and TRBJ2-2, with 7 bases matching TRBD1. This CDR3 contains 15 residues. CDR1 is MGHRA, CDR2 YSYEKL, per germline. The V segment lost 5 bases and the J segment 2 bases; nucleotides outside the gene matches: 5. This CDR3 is CASSVGTANTGELFF. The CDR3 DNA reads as TGCGCCAGCAGCGTCGGGACAGCCAACACCGGGGAGCTGTTTTTT.

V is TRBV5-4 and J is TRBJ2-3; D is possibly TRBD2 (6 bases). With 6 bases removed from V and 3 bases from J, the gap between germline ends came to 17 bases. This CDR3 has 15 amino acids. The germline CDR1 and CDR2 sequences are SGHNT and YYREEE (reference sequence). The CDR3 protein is CASTHGGGGTDTQYF. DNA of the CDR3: TGTGCCAGCACCCATGGGGGTGGGGGGACAGATACGCAGTATTTT.